Reported below is one T cell receptor beta chain. Under the authors' procedure: Using reference gene primer amplification, nucleated cell counts were estimated. Using immunoSEQ multiplex PCR, the repertoire was profiled, and TCRdb retains in-frame clones only, with some absent. V and J calls and clone size come straight from that table; D and trimming were deduced from the DNA. The sample carries fewer than 500,000 clones, about 80% recorded once. The CDR3 has 15 amino acids. Germline V gives CDR1 LNHDA, CDR2 SQIVND (reference sequence). Trimming removed 4 bases from V and 9 bases from J; junction bases left unmatched: 9. This record comes from a study of blood T cell repertoires in COVID-19. Study details: From the United States, Italy and Spain came samples of acute and convalescent COVID-19. Sources were T cells, B-cell-depleted T cells, or PBMCs; the material itself was cDNA or gDNA.

This receptor was taken from a human donor with acute or convalescent COVID-19. The donor label of this sample is uncertain. This sequence joins TRBV19 and TRBJ1-6; the match to TRBD1 covers 7 bases. The specimen sequenced was peripheral blood. This CDR3 reads CASSTNRGDGSPLHF. CDR3 bases: TGTGCCAGTAGTACAAACAGGGGCGACGGTTCACCCCTCCACTTT. The full variable domain, rest sourced from reference TRBV19 and TRBJ1-6, is DGGITQSPKYLFRKEGQNVTLSCEQNLNHDAMYWYRQDPGQGLRLIYYSQIVNDFQKGDIAEGYSVSREKKESFPLTVTSAQKNPTAFYLCASSTNRGDGSPLHFGNGTRLTVT.